These T cell receptor beta chains were read from a single sample in a study of beta chain features in type 1 diabetes. Some clones are missing from TCRdb's copy, which holds only in-frame ones; the method was immunoSEQ multiplex PCR. The sample holds some 290,000 clones, 13% to 15% seen once. The specimen was naive CD4+ T cells from blood. The receptors stem from a man younger than 40 with type 1 diabetes. The CDR3 runs from the conserved cysteine through the conserved F or W. A D gene is named only where the DNA matches it firmly. Where a row states a size, it is once, few, many or the class of an expanded clone; other rows omit it.

CDR3 protein: CASSLLGLAGIEQFF
CDR3 DNA: TGTGCCAGCAGCTTACTCGGACTAGCGGGAATTGAGCAGTTCTTC
J gene: TRBJ2-1
V gene: TRBV7-9
clone size: few
D gene: TRBD2

CDR3 protein: CASSVDRASGANVLTF
CDR3 DNA: TGTGCCAGCAGCGTCGACAGGGCCTCTGGGGCCAACGTCCTGACTTTC
J gene: TRBJ2-6
V gene: TRBV9
clone size: few
D gene: TRBD1

CDR3 protein: CAISGDSQETQYF
CDR3 DNA: TGTGCCATCAGTGGAGACAGCCAAGAGACCCAGTACTTC
J gene: TRBJ2-5
V gene: TRBV10-3
clone size: -
D gene: -

CDR3 protein: CASSGLMNTEAFF
CDR3 DNA: TGTGCCAGCAGTGGCCTGATGAACACTGAAGCTTTCTTT
J gene: TRBJ1-1
V gene: TRBV6-5
clone size: few
D gene: -

CDR3 protein: CASSPVQGLNTEAFF
CDR3 DNA: TGTGCCAGCTCACCAGTCCAGGGATTGAACACTGAAGCTTTCTTT
J gene: TRBJ1-1
V gene: TRBV18
clone size: -
D gene: -

CDR3 protein: CASSLTAAGANVLTF
CDR3 DNA: TGCGCCAGCAGCTTGACAGCCGCTGGGGCCAACGTCCTGACTTTC
J gene: TRBJ2-6
V gene: TRBV5-1
clone size: -
D gene: -

CDR3 protein: CASSLSGETQYF
CDR3 DNA: TGTGCCAGCAGCTTATCCGGAGAGACCCAGTACTTC
J gene: TRBJ2-5
V gene: TRBV7-8
clone size: -
D gene: -

CDR3 protein: CASKGGRSSYNEQFF
CDR3 DNA: TGTGCCAGCAAGGGGGGGAGAAGCTCCTACAATGAGCAGTTCTTC
J gene: TRBJ2-1
V gene: TRBV6-1
clone size: -
D gene: -

CDR3 protein: CASSLAGTGVVKLFF
CDR3 DNA: TGTGCCAGCAGCTTGGCAGGGACAGGAGTGGTAAAACTGTTTTTT
J gene: TRBJ1-4
V gene: TRBV5-4
clone size: -
D gene: TRBD1

CDR3 protein: CASSPRGSTEAFF
CDR3 DNA: TGTGCCAGCAGTCCCAGGGGGAGCACTGAAGCTTTCTTT
J gene: TRBJ1-1
V gene: TRBV6-5
clone size: once
D gene: TRBD1